This T cell receptor beta chain emerged from a study of T cell repertoires in cytomegalovirus infection. Study as a whole: CMV infection and matching HLA type were both indicated by public TCR beta signatures. Notes on the study in general: There were carriers of CMV plus the relevant HLA, and cumulative public TCR beta family frequency identified them.

TCRdb re-analysed the reads in MiXCR, keeping a single row per CDR3 protein. The sample includes about 360,000 distinct CDR3 sequences, less than 20% of them seen just once. As regards this clonotype: Its specificity is unknown.

This CDR3 is 14 amino acids long. Germline V gene lookup returns CDR1 SEHNR and CDR2 FQNEAQ (reference sequence). Trimming removed 4 bases at V and 6 bases at J, with 15 bases between. The receptor was derived from a human donor in good health (CMV status not recorded). Some clones in this sample may be carry-over from other donors' samples. Sequencing used PBMCs. The gene calls are TRBV7-9 and TRBJ1-1, with D possibly being TRBD1 (6 bases). DNA of the CDR3: TGTGCCAGCAGCTCGCAGGGGAGTGAGGCTGAAGCTTTCTTT. Its protein product is CASSSQGSEAEAFF. Full variable domain (missing parts from reference TRBV7-9 and TRBJ1-1): DTGVSQNPRHKITKRGQNVTFRCDPISEHNRLYWYRQTLGQGPEFLTYFQNEAQLEKSRLLSDRFSAERPKGSFSTLEIQRTEQGDSAMYLCASSSQGSEAEAFFGQGTRLTVV.